Each of the 30 T cell receptor beta chains below was sequenced from the same sample in a study of shared clonotypes between healthy human individuals (TCRdb year 2020). Library method: the immunoSEQ multiplex PCR assay. This immuneACCESS table, as held by TCRdb, lists in-frame sequences with V and J called but not all clones. Of the missing ones, under half trace to an unresolved V gene in checked studies; the others have no known cause. For this sample there are over 850,000 clones; around 78% appear just once. The ten largest make up 0.5% to 0.65% of the sample. Sequenced input: memory CD4+ T cells from PBMCs. Taken with the paper, the label for cell subset or site translates to: CD45RA-negative fraction. These receptors were obtained from a man younger than 30 in good health. Some clones in this sample may be carry-over from other donors' samples.

The chain employs TRBV25-1 and TRBJ1-4; possibly TRBD1 for D (5 bases). Trimming removed 3 bases at V and 10 bases at J, with 15 bases between. In germline, CDR1 is MGHDK, CDR2 SYGVNS. The CDR3 covers 14 residues. The CDR3 reads CASSDAQGVGKLFF. The CDR3 nucleotides are TGTGCCAGCAGTGATGCTCAAGGGGTTGGAAAACTGTTTTTT.

The chain recombines TRBV2 with TRBJ1-2, with 9 positions matching TRBD1. V shed 7 bases and J 4 bases; nucleotides not matched to a gene: 7. CDR3 size: 14 residues. Germline CDR1 and CDR2: SNHLY and FYNNEI. For the CDR3, the DNA is TGTGCCAGCATCGAACAGGGGGCCCTCTATGGCTACACCTTC. Its translation is CASIEQGALYGYTF. Supplemented by reference TRBV2 and TRBJ1-2, the full variable domain reads EPEVTQTPSHQVTQMGQEVILRCVPISNHLYFYWYRQILGQKVEFLVSFYNNEISEKSEIFDDQFSVERPDGSNFTLKIRSTKLEDSAMYFCASIEQGALYGYTFGSGTRLTVV.

The chain carries TRBV7-2 and TRBJ2-7, with 7 bases aligning to TRBD1. The V and J ends lost 0 bases and 2 bases, in that order; junction bases with no gene match: 4. Germline lookup yields CDR1 SGHTA and CDR2 FQGNSA. This CDR3 spans 15 amino acids. The CDR3 reads CASSLAPDRTYEQYF. As DNA, the CDR3 is TGTGCCAGCAGCTTAGCGCCGGACAGGACCTACGAGCAGTACTTC. Variable domain in full (rest from reference TRBV7-2 and TRBJ2-7): GAGVSQSPSNKVTEKGKDVELRCDPISGHTALYWYRQSLGQGLEFLIYFQGNSAPDKSGLPSDRFSAERTGGSVSTLTIQRTQQEDSAVYLCASSLAPDRTYEQYFGPGTRLTVT.

This clone was found a few times. This chain connects TRBV19 to TRBJ2-1; 8 positions match TRBD2. Germline V gives CDR1 LNHDA, CDR2 SQIVND (reference sequence). J lost 5 bases, V lost 4 bases, and 4 bases had no gene match. CDR3 length: 14 amino acids. The CDR3, as DNA: TGTGCCAGTAGTAGAGCGGGGGTCAACAATGAGCAGTTCTTC. It yields the protein CASSRAGVNNEQFF.

The chain carries TRBV18 and TRBJ2-7, with 10 bases that match TRBD2. V shed 1 base and J 5 bases; nucleotides not matched to a gene: 11. Germline loops: CDR1 KGHSH, CDR2 LQKENI. CDR3 length: 17 amino acids. DNA for the CDR3: TGTGCCAGCTCACCACTGCCTAGCGGGAGAACAGGCAACGAGCAGTACTTC. Translation gives CASSPLPSGRTGNEQYF.

The chain has TRBV4-1 and TRBJ2-1; D ambiguous. Germline values: CDR1 MGHRA, CDR2 YSYEKL. Trimming removed 4 bases at V and 4 bases at J, with 11 bases between. CDR3 size: 14 residues. This CDR3 is CASSPYTPYNEQFF. CDR3 nucleotide sequence: TGCGCCAGCAGCCCGTACACTCCGTACAATGAGCAGTTCTTC.

The chain's CDR3 is CAWRTGLQDEQYF. The CDR3 DNA follows: TGTGCCTGGAGGACAGGTCTTCAGGACGAGCAGTACTTC. The chain is built from TRBV30 and TRBJ2-7; a weak D match, TRBD1 (6 bases). The V gene's germline CDR1 is GTSNPN and CDR2 SVGIG (reference sequence). The CDR3 length is 13 residues. V dropped 3 bases and J dropped 5 bases, with 14 bases sitting between them.

Here the CDR3 DNA reads TGTGCCAGCAGTACCCCCCACAGCGGGACCTACGAGCAGTACTTC. Encoded protein: CASSTPHSGTYEQYF. The genes are TRBV28 and TRBJ2-7, with 7 bases fitting TRBD2. Germline V gene lookup returns CDR1 MDHEN and CDR2 SYDVKM. The length of the CDR3 is 15 residues. V dropped 5 bases and J dropped 2; count of bases not matched to a gene: 9.

This clone occurred many times. This may be a read error, as it is one base from a much larger clone. Other DNA sequences within the sample encode an identical CDR3. The chain couples TRBV6-5 to TRBJ1-2; 7 nucleotides agree with TRBD1. Germline V gives CDR1 MNHEY, CDR2 SVGAGI. Trimming cost V 2 bases and J 4 bases; bases outside gene matches: 4. The CDR3 has 14 amino acids. CDR3 nucleotide sequence: TGTGCCAGCAGTTACGGGGGACAGCCCTATGGCTACACCTTC. Encoded protein: CASSYGGQPYGYTF.

This clone was found once. This chain joins TRBV25-1 and TRBJ1-1, with a possible D match to TRBD1 (5 bases). The germline V gene has CDR1 MGHDK and CDR2 SYGVNS. Deletions cut 6 bases from V and 0 bases from J, with 11 bases between. The CDR3 consists of 14 residues. CDR3 bases: TGTGCCAGCAGGGGGACGCCGATGAACACTGAAGCTTTCTTT. Protein product: CASRGTPMNTEAFF. The full variable domain, in which reference TRBV25-1 and TRBJ1-1 provide the parts outside the CDR3, is EADIYQTPRYLVIGTGKKITLECSQTMGHDKMYWYQQDPGMELHLIHYSYGVNSTEKGDLSSESTVSRIRTEHFPLTLESARPSHTSQYLCASRGTPMNTEAFFGQGTRLTVV.

This clone occurred once. J is TRBJ2-6 and V is TRBV28; tentatively, D is TRBD1 or TRBD2 (5 bases each). CDR3 length equals 16 residues. Looked up from germline, CDR1 is MDHEN and CDR2 is SYDVKM. The germline V and J ends were trimmed by 3 bases and 2 bases, with 11 bases remaining between them. This CDR3 is CASSFGRGAGANVLTF. In DNA, the CDR3 is TGTGCCAGCAGTTTCGGTAGGGGAGCTGGGGCCAACGTCCTGACTTTC.

The chain carries TRBV28 and TRBJ1-4; TRBD1 might be the D (5 bases). Germline V gives CDR1 MDHEN, CDR2 SYDVKM. The CDR3 runs 14 residues. V was pared by 5 bases and J by 8 bases, with 15 bases between. The CDR3 region is CASSRAGRGEKLFF. The CDR3, as DNA: TGTGCCAGCAGTCGGGCCGGGAGGGGAGAAAAACTGTTTTTT.

The V and J genes are TRBV7-7 and TRBJ2-2; 10 bases fit TRBD2. CDR1 and CDR2 (germline): SSHAT, FNYEAQ (reference sequence). The CDR3 sequence is 15 residues long. V lost 5 bases to trimming and J lost 7 bases; unmatched junction nucleotides: 7. The CDR3, as DNA: TGTGCCAGCAGCAGCATAGCGGGAGGACACGGGGAGCTGTTTTTT. It encodes CASSSIAGGHGELFF.

CDR3 sequence reads: CASSEALLLAGEKLYEQYF. CDR3 nucleotides: TGTGCCAGCAGTGAAGCGCTTCTCCTAGCGGGAGAAAAATTGTACGAGCAGTACTTC. This rearrangement joins TRBV2 to TRBJ2-7, with 10 bases that match TRBD2. The CDR3 runs to 19 residues. Unmatched junction bases numbered 15, after V lost 0 bases and J lost 4 bases. Per the germline V gene, CDR1 is SNHLY and CDR2 is FYNNEI.

This chain joins TRBV28 and TRBJ2-5; 7 nucleotides align to TRBD1. J gave up 1 base and V 0 bases, and 2 bases lay outside the gene matches. The germline gives CDR1 MDHEN, CDR2 SYDVKM. The length of the CDR3 is 15 residues. For the CDR3, the DNA is TGTGCCAGCAGTTTATGGGGACAGTCCCAAGAGACCCAGTACTTC. Its protein product is CASSLWGQSQETQYF.

On this clone: A clone one base away is much larger, so this may be a read error. J is TRBJ1-2 and V is TRBV7-6, with D tentatively TRBD1 (6 bases). The CDR3 totals 14 residues. V was cut by 5 bases and J by 4 bases, with 14 bases left in between. Germline V CDR1 and CDR2: SGHVS, FNYEAQ. The CDR3 protein is CASSPPGASYGYTF. The CDR3 DNA follows: TGTGCCAGCAGCCCCCCGGGGGCCAGCTATGGCTACACCTTC.

V and J are TRBV4-2 and TRBJ2-2; 11 nucleotides line up with TRBD2. Germline-derived CDR1 and CDR2 are LGHNA and YNFKEQ. The CDR3 has 20 amino acids. V trimming: 4 bases; J trimming: 3 bases; junction bases outside the gene matches: 16. This CDR3 reads CASSPILRVAGGPDTGELFF. CDR3 bases: TGTGCCAGCAGCCCCATCCTCAGAGTAGCGGGAGGGCCGGACACCGGGGAGCTGTTTTTT.

This chain connects TRBV11-2 to TRBJ2-1; D is undetermined. CDR1 and CDR2 (germline): SGHAT, FQNNGV. CDR3 size: 13 residues. The ends were cut back, 5 bases at V and 9 bases at J, with 14 bases in the middle. The CDR3 spells CASSPGSEGEQFF. CDR3 DNA sequence: TGTGCCAGCAGCCCGGGCTCCGAAGGTGAGCAGTTCTTC.

The chain recombines TRBV2 with TRBJ2-5, with 11 bases that match TRBD1. V shed 6 bases, J shed 4 bases, and the junction held 16 bases outside the gene matches. The CDR3 is 18 residues long. The germline V gene encodes CDR1 SNHLY and CDR2 FYNNEI. CDR3 coding DNA: TGTGCCAGCAGGATCGGTGGGACAGGGGGTCCCTTACGAGAGACCCAGTACTTC. Translated, it gives CASRIGGTGGPLRETQYF.

The chain carries TRBV15 and TRBJ1-2; D possibly corresponds to TRBD1 (6 bases). The V gene lost 3 bases and the J gene lost 8 bases, with 16 bases spanning the gap. Per the germline V gene, CDR1 is LNHNV and CDR2 is YYDKDF (reference sequence). CDR3 length: 14 residues. The CDR3 here is CATSSGTGPGGYTF. The CDR3 region has the DNA TGTGCCACCAGCAGTGGAACAGGGCCAGGAGGCTACACCTTC.

CDR3 region: CASSRQGGTEAFF. DNA of the CDR3: TGTGCCAGCAGCCGCCAGGGGGGGACTGAAGCTTTCTTT. The V call is TRBV7-2, the J call TRBJ1-1; 7 bases align to TRBD1. After removal of 5 bases from V and 5 bases from J, the junction contained 5 bases not matched to a gene. CDR3 length: 13 amino acids. Germline V lookup: CDR1 SGHTA, CDR2 FQGNSA. The whole variable domain, remainder taken from reference TRBV7-2 and TRBJ1-1, is GAGVSQSPSNKVTEKGKDVELRCDPISGHTALYWYRQSLGQGLEFLIYFQGNSAPDKSGLPSDRFSAERTGGSVSTLTIQRTQQEDSAVYLCASSRQGGTEAFFGQGTRLTVV.

CDR3 in DNA: TGTGCCAGCAGAAGACTACTTAGCACAGATACGCAGTATTTT. Translation gives CASRRLLSTDTQYF. The rearrangement uses TRBV28 and TRBJ2-3; D perhaps matches TRBD2 (5 bases). CDR1 and CDR2 (germline): MDHEN, SYDVKM. The V end lost 6 bases, the J end lost 0 bases, and 10 bases lay between the germline ends. This CDR3 has 14 residues.

About this clone: Other DNA sequences in this specimen translate into the identical CDR3. The chain couples TRBV7-2 to TRBJ1-5; maybe TRBD1 (5 bases). The CDR3 sequence is 13 residues long. Germline CDR1 reads SGHTA; CDR2 reads FQGNSA. V lost 0 bases, J lost 5 bases, and 5 bases lay in between. The DNA for the CDR3 is TGTGCCAGCAGCTTAGCCAGGGATCAGCCCCAGCATTTT. Its protein is CASSLARDQPQHF.

The chain carries TRBV5-6 and TRBJ2-5; D gene unclear. This CDR3 spans 14 amino acids. Germline CDR1 SGHDT, CDR2 YYEEEE. V lost 1 base and J lost 4, with 11 bases in between. DNA for the CDR3: TGTGCCAGCAGCTTGTTCGGGCCCGGAGAGACCCAGTACTTC. It encodes CASSLFGPGETQYF.

The chain has TRBV19 and TRBJ2-1; D possibly uses TRBD1 or TRBD2 (5 bases each). This CDR3 has 15 amino acids. V was shortened by 2 bases and J by 1 base, with 9 bases between the two germline ends. In germline, CDR1 is LNHDA, CDR2 SQIVND (reference sequence). In DNA form, the CDR3 reads TGTGCCAGTAGTATATTGGGACGGTCCTACAATGAGCAGTTCTTC. Its translation is CASSILGRSYNEQFF.

The chain employs TRBV5-4 and TRBJ2-3, with TRBD2 matching 7 bases. Trimming removed 4 bases from V and 2 bases from J; junction bases left unmatched: 10. The CDR3 consists of 16 residues. CDR1 is SGHNT, CDR2 YYREEE, per germline (reference sequence). The CDR3 bases are TGTGCCAGCAGCCCAAGTTCACGGGAGGCCACAGATACGCAGTATTTT. Translated: CASSPSSREATDTQYF.

The chain carries TRBV7-3 and TRBJ1-1; unclear D gene. Germline V gene data show CDR1 as SGHTA and CDR2 as FQGTGA. V lost 0 bases to trimming and J lost 0 bases, with 5 bases between them. The CDR3 spans 14 residues. This chain's CDR3 is CASSLTELNTEAFF. DNA of the CDR3: TGTGCCAGCAGCTTAACCGAGTTGAACACTGAAGCTTTCTTT.

This chain joins TRBV19 and TRBJ1-4; D unresolved. Trimming removed 3 bases at V and 3 bases at J, with 5 bases between. CDR1 LNHDA and CDR2 SQIVND come from the germline V gene (reference sequence). This CDR3 is 13 amino acids long. The CDR3: CASSIRANEKLFF. CDR3 nucleotides: TGTGCCAGTAGTATCCGGGCTAATGAAAAACTGTTTTTT. The full variable domain, with the rest looked up from reference TRBV19 and TRBJ1-4, is DGGITQSPKYLFRKEGQNVTLSCEQNLNHDAMYWYRQDPGQGLRLIYYSQIVNDFQKGDIAEGYSVSREKKESFPLTVTSAQKNPTAFYLCASSIRANEKLFFGSGTQLSVL.

The chain is built from TRBV6-5 and TRBJ2-1, with 9 bases that match TRBD2. CDR1 and CDR2 from the germline V gene are MNHEY and SVGAGI. There are 16 residues in the CDR3. V lost 0 bases, J lost 5 bases, and 5 bases stayed unmatched. The CDR3 DNA is TGTGCCAGCAGTTACTCAGGCGGGAGGGCCCACAATGAGCAGTTCTTC. Amino acid sequence: CASSYSGGRAHNEQFF.

The rearrangement joins TRBV28 to TRBJ1-5; D call uncertain. The CDR3 is made up of 14 amino acids. Germline V gene lookup returns CDR1 MDHEN and CDR2 SYDVKM. Trimming took off 2 bases at V and 1 base at J, with 6 bases between the two ends. The CDR3 loop reads CASSLIQSNQPQHF. CDR3 sequence (DNA): TGTGCCAGCAGTTTAATCCAGAGCAATCAGCCCCAGCATTTT. The full variable domain, its missing parts supplied by reference TRBV28 and TRBJ1-5, is DVKVTQSSRYLVKRTGEKVFLECVQDMDHENMFWYRQDPGLGLRLIYFSYDVKMKEKGDIPEGYSVSREKKERFSLILESASTNQTSMYLCASSLIQSNQPQHFGDGTRLSIL.